This is a list of T cell receptor beta chains from one sample in a study of shared clonotypes between healthy human individuals. TCRdb's table, derived via immunoSEQ multiplex PCR, lists solely in-frame clones and lacks some. The data hold approximately 2.5 million clones, with 93% observed a single time. Material for sequencing was naive CD4+ T cells from PBMCs. Source of these receptors: a young man in good health. Some clones in this sample may be carry-over from other donors' samples. Each CDR3 is given with its conserved first and last residue. The order of the fields is clone size, V gene, J gene, D gene, CDR3 protein, CDR3 DNA. A D gene is named only where the DNA matches it firmly. Clone sizes are given selectively: once, few, many, or a class where the clone is expanded.

.	TRBV28	TRBJ2-1	.	CASRPPGSSGIYNEQFF	TGTGCCAGCAGACCCCCAGGTTCCAGCGGCATCTACAATGAGCAGTTCTTC
.	TRBV27	TRBJ2-1	.	CASSLSRNNEQFF	TGTGCCAGCAGTTTAAGCAGAAACAATGAGCAGTTCTTC
.	TRBV10-2	TRBJ1-3	.	CASRGPGIFSGNTIYF	TGCGCCAGCAGGGGGCCTGGAATTTTCTCTGGAAACACCATATATTTT
.	TRBV6-6	TRBJ2-2	.	CASSALSGGRGELFF	TGTGCCAGCAGTGCCCTCAGCGGAGGCCGCGGGGAGCTGTTTTTT
once	TRBV7-9	TRBJ2-7	TRBD1	CASSLGTGDLYEQYF	TGTGCCAGCAGCTTAGGGACAGGGGACCTCTACGAGCAGTACTTC
.	TRBV7-2	TRBJ2-3	.	CASSINNPDTQYF	TGTGCCAGCAGCATAAATAATCCAGATACGCAGTATTTT
.	TRBV5-5	TRBJ1-1	TRBD1	CASSLVRTGGNVNTEAFF	TGTGCCAGCAGCTTGGTGCGGACAGGGGGGAACGTGAACACTGAAGCTTTCTTT
.	TRBV15	TRBJ1-4	.	CATSSYRDYADEKLFF	TGTGCCACCAGCAGCTACCGGGACTATGCTGATGAAAAACTGTTTTTT
.	TRBV7-9	TRBJ1-3	TRBD1	CASSSPGQDHNSGNTIYF	TGTGCCAGCAGCTCCCCGGGACAGGATCATAACTCTGGAAACACCATATATTTT
.	TRBV2	TRBJ1-2	.	CASSSHKEGGNGYTF	TGTGCCAGCAGTTCCCACAAAGAGGGGGGGAATGGCTACACCTTC
.	TRBV28	TRBJ2-1	TRBD2	CASSVPPGLAGSYNEQFF	TGTGCCAGCAGTGTACCCCCTGGACTAGCGGGTTCCTACAATGAGCAGTTCTTC
.	TRBV7-2	TRBJ2-3	.	CASSTHRDADTQYF	TGTGCCAGCAGCACTCACAGGGATGCAGATACGCAGTATTTT
.	TRBV7-3	TRBJ2-5	TRBD1	CASSARQGWETQYF	TGTGCCAGCAGCGCACGACAGGGGTGGGAGACCCAGTACTTC
.	TRBV18	TRBJ2-3	TRBD1	CASSPDGTGADTQYF	TGTGCCAGCTCACCAGACGGGACAGGGGCGGATACGCAGTATTTT
.	TRBV7-8	TRBJ2-1	.	CASSSLNGDNEQFF	TGTGCCAGCAGCTCGCTAAATGGGGACAATGAGCAGTTCTTC
.	TRBV6-1	TRBJ2-7	.	CASSGRTRGSSYEQYF	TGTGCCAGCAGTGGACGGACTAGGGGGAGCTCCTACGAGCAGTACTTC
.	TRBV7-2	TRBJ2-7	.	CASSLFPGIPYEQYF	TGTGCCAGCAGCTTATTTCCCGGGATCCCCTACGAGCAGTACTTC
.	TRBV7-8	TRBJ2-1	TRBD2	CASSILAFKTSEHWNEQFF	TGTGCCAGCAGTATATTGGCCTTCAAGACTAGCGAGCATTGGAATGAGCAGTTCTTC
once	TRBV2	TRBJ2-7	.	CASSGLLGFEQYF	TGTGCCAGCAGCGGTCTACTTGGATTCGAGCAGTACTTC
.	TRBV30	TRBJ2-7	.	CAWTSTYEQYF	TGTGCCTGGACTTCTACCTACGAGCAGTACTTC
.	TRBV6-6	TRBJ1-1	TRBD1	CAGALQGALRNTEAFF	TGTGCCGGGGCCCTACAGGGGGCTTTAAGGAACACTGAAGCTTTCTTT
.	TRBV9	TRBJ1-1	TRBD1	CASSVAPGQANTEAFF	TGTGCCAGCAGCGTAGCTCCGGGACAGGCGAACACTGAAGCTTTCTTT
.	TRBV11-2	TRBJ2-1	.	CASSSGLPNEQFF	TGTGCCAGCAGCTCCGGACTGCCCAATGAGCAGTTCTTC
.	TRBV15	TRBJ2-7	.	CATSRDETGNLVEQYF	TGTGCCACCAGCAGAGACGAAACAGGGAATCTTGTCGAGCAGTACTTC
.	TRBV5-5	TRBJ1-5	.	CASSLEGQPQHF	TGTGCCAGCAGCTTGGAGGGTCAGCCCCAGCATTTT
.	TRBV18	TRBJ2-7	TRBD1	CASSFRDREFEQYF	TGTGCCAGCTCATTCCGGGACAGGGAATTCGAGCAGTACTTC
once	TRBV28	TRBJ2-3	.	CASSLWDTNSDTQYF	TGTGCCAGCAGTTTATGGGACACCAACTCAGATACGCAGTATTTT
.	TRBV6-6	TRBJ1-5	TRBD1	CASSSSRDRGGQPQHF	TGTGCCAGCAGCTCTAGCCGGGACAGGGGGGGTCAGCCCCAGCATTTT
.	TRBV5-1	TRBJ2-3	.	CASSWGAGVSGDTQYF	TGCGCCAGCAGCTGGGGGGCGGGAGTCTCTGGAGATACGCAGTATTTT
.	TRBV28	TRBJ1-1	TRBD1	CASSLEGAAGLNSWNTEAFF	TGTGCCAGCAGTTTAGAGGGGGCAGCTGGCCTCAATTCTTGGAACACTGAAGCTTTCTTT
.	TRBV6-6	TRBJ1-2	.	CASSYSGIPNYGYTF	TGTGCCAGCAGTTACTCGGGGATCCCTAACTATGGCTACACCTTC
.	TRBV25-1	TRBJ1-1	TRBD1	CASSAPGQMNTEAFF	TGTGCCAGCAGTGCCCCGGGACAGATGAACACTGAAGCTTTCTTT
.	TRBV5-1	TRBJ1-4	.	CASSQGIANEKLFF	TGCGCCAGCAGCCAGGGAATCGCTAATGAAAAACTGTTTTTT
.	TRBV5-1	TRBJ2-7	TRBD1	CASSLWTGTSYEQYF	TGCGCCAGCAGCCTCTGGACAGGGACCTCCTACGAGCAGTACTTC
.	TRBV7-2	TRBJ2-4	.	CASSFGGLAKNIQYF	TGTGCCAGCAGCTTTGGTGGGTTAGCCAAAAACATTCAGTACTTC
.	TRBV28	TRBJ2-3	.	CASSSLAVPRTDTQYF	TGTGCCAGCAGTTCCTTAGCGGTTCCCCGCACAGATACGCAGTATTTT
once	TRBV2	TRBJ2-5	.	CASSGGGRVETQYF	TGTGCCAGCAGTGGTGGGGGGCGCGTGGAGACCCAGTACTTC
.	TRBV11-2	TRBJ2-3	.	CASSRLPFTDTQYF	TGTGCCAGCAGCCGACTGCCCTTCACAGATACGCAGTATTTT
.	TRBV4-3	TRBJ2-3	.	CASSQRGSDTQYF	TGCGCCAGCAGCCAAAGGGGGTCGGATACGCAGTATTTT
.	TRBV28	TRBJ2-3	TRBD2	CASSQGAGVDPDTQYF	TGTGCCAGCAGCCAAGGGGCGGGAGTGGACCCAGATACGCAGTATTTT
.	TRBV7-9	TRBJ2-5	TRBD1	CASSPRPGQGETQYF	TGTGCCAGCAGCCCTCGTCCCGGACAGGGCGAGACCCAGTACTTC
.	TRBV4-2	TRBJ1-2	.	CASSQDGRGPQDYGYTF	TGTGCCAGCAGCCAAGATGGCCGGGGACCACAGGACTATGGCTACACCTTC
.	TRBV5-8	TRBJ2-5	TRBD1	CASSKDGQGARMGQYF	TGTGCCAGCAGCAAAGACGGACAGGGGGCCCGAATGGGCCAGTACTTC
.	TRBV4-2	TRBJ2-2	TRBD2	CASSHPAGSGSDTGELFF	TGTGCCAGCAGCCATCCTGCTGGGAGCGGGAGCGACACCGGGGAGCTGTTTTTT
.	TRBV2	TRBJ1-1	.	CASSEGSGTEAFF	TGTGCCAGCAGTGAAGGGTCTGGCACTGAAGCTTTCTTT
once	TRBV10-3	TRBJ2-7	.	CAISEGGNTYEQYF	TGTGCCATCAGTGAAGGTGGGAATACCTACGAGCAGTACTTC